This entry describes one T cell receptor beta chain. Its antigen is as yet unknown. TCR sequencing covered a few patients who responded to pembrolizumab. Some clones are missing from TCRdb's copy, which holds only in-frame ones; the method was immunoSEQ multiplex PCR. Of 15,000 to 20,000 clones in the sample, 75% to 90% were seen once. This CDR3 contains 13 residues. Germline-derived CDR1 and CDR2 are SQVTM and ANQGSEA. Deletions cut 4 bases from V and 0 bases from J, with 9 bases between. This sample stems from a study of PD-1 blockade in mismatch repair-deficient tumors. Whole-study findings and limits: Tumor-resident clones, often absent from pretreatment blood, expanded after pembrolizumab and then contracted.

V and J are TRBV29-1 and TRBJ2-5, with D maybe TRBD1 (6 bases). This TCR was recovered from an adult with mismatch repair-deficient cancer. The sample here was PBMCs, taken 22 to 25 weeks after starting pembrolizumab. Here the CDR3 reads CSVVRDNQETQYF. DNA for the CDR3: TGCAGCGTTGTCCGGGACAACCAAGAGACCCAGTACTTC.